This TCR beta chain was identified in a study of blood T cell repertoires in COVID-19. The CDR3 extends over 15 amino acids. CDR1 SGDLS and CDR2 YYNGEE come from the germline V gene. V was trimmed by 1 base and J by 4 bases, leaving 12 bases between them. Clones were sequenced by immunoSEQ multiplex PCR, and TCRdb holds only the in-frame ones, with some missing. The sample holds tens of thousands of clones, 83% seen once. Sequenced input: peripheral blood. The V call is TRBV9, the J call TRBJ1-5; no definite D call. This receptor was identified in a human donor in a cohort sampled during active COVID-19. The DNA for the CDR3 is TGTGCCAGCAGCGTAAGTGGCCTCCAAAATCAGCCCCAGCATTTT. This translates into CASSVSGLQNQPQHF.